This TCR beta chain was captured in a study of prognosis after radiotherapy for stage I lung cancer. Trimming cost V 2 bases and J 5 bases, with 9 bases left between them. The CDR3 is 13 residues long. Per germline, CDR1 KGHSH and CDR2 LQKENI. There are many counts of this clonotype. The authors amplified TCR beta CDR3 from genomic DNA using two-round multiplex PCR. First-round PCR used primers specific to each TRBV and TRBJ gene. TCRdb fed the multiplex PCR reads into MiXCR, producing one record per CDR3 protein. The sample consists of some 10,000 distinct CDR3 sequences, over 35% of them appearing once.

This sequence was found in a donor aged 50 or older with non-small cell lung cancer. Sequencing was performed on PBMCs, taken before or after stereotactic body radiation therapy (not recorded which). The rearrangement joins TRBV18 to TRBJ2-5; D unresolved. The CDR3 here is CASSPGLGETQYF. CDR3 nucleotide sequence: TGTGCCAGCTCACCAGGGTTGGGGGAGACCCAGTACTTC.